Detailed here is one T cell receptor (beta chain). The target antigen is unknown. V lost 6 bases to trimming and J lost 5 bases, with 14 bases between them. The CDR3 runs to 12 residues. Germline V gives CDR1 SQVTM, CDR2 ANQGSEA. Sample donors were healthy Caucasian individuals that came from Russia, aged 6 to 90. Sample-barcoded 5' priming and a J-beta primer mix drove a second PCR of roughly 7 to 11 cycles. TCRdb recomputed calls from the 5' RACE reads with MiXCR, one row per CDR3 protein. Among some 880,000 distinct CDR3 sequences listed, roughly 35% were seen once. The source of the sample is a study of blood T cells in healthy people across ages. Whole-study context: Roughly one uniquely barcoded beta molecule per two T cells was captured.

Study results and caveats: Getting older went along with TCR beta diversity per million T cells dropping roughly linearly. It was the long-lived donors that had more naive CD4+ cells and higher diversity than aged donors.

The source material was blood. The clonotype originates from a man younger than 35 in good health. V usage is TRBV29-1 and J usage is TRBJ2-7; tentative D call: TRBD1 (6 bases). CDR3 coding DNA: TGCAGCGTCGAAACAGGGCCCGACGAGCAGTACTTC. It yields the protein CSVETGPDEQYF.